Listed here are 18 T cell receptor beta chains from one sample, sequenced in a study of Ad26.COV2.S vaccination and SARS-CoV-2 variants. This table comes from immunoSEQ multiplex PCR, and its TCRdb copy is limited to in-frame clones, with some not included. The sample consists of hundreds of thousands of clones, about 90% of them appearing once. Treatment given: 19 received Ad26.COV2.S at low or high dose, single or two shots; 5 received placebo; per-sample allocation not given. Collection of the samples took place on day 63 after the first injection of vaccine or placebo. This sample comprised peripheral blood, obtained in a trial of Ad26.COV2.S vaccine versus placebo. The receptors shown here come from a person aged 18 to 59 who received the Ad26.COV2.S COVID-19 vaccine or a placebo.

The chain links TRBV5-1 to TRBJ2-2; D ambiguous. CDR1 SGHRS and CDR2 YFSETQ come from the germline V gene. Deletions cut 1 base from V and 0 bases from J, with 7 bases between. This CDR3 is built from 15 residues. Here the CDR3 DNA reads TGCGCCAGCAGCTTGAGCCATGCGAACACCGGGGAGCTGTTTTTT. It encodes CASSLSHANTGELFF.

The rearrangement uses TRBV27 and TRBJ1-1; a weak D match, TRBD1 (5 bases). V was cut by 6 bases and J by 5 bases, with 13 bases left in between. CDR3 size: 13 residues. From germline, CDR1 is MNHEY and CDR2 SMNVEV (reference sequence). The CDR3 spells CASSPGGWTEAFF. The DNA for the CDR3 is TGTGCCAGCAGCCCTGGGGGGTGGACTGAAGCTTTCTTT.

The chain joins TRBV19 to TRBJ1-2; 12 nucleotides agree with TRBD1. CDR1 is LNHDA, CDR2 SQIVND, per germline (reference sequence). The CDR3 covers 14 residues. J was trimmed by 7 bases and V by 4 bases; bases with no gene match: 4. The CDR3 DNA is TGTGCCAGTAGTAGGCCGGGACAGGGGGCTGGCTACACCTTC. This codes for CASSRPGQGAGYTF.

The V call is TRBV5-8, the J call TRBJ1-3; TRBD1 aligns across 7 bases. The V gene's germline CDR1 is SGHTS and CDR2 YDEGEE. V dropped 2 bases and J dropped 1; count of bases not matched to a gene: 9. The CDR3 length is 17 residues. This CDR3 is CASSFRQGGWSGNTIYF. Written as DNA, the CDR3 is TGTGCCAGCAGCTTCAGACAGGGCGGATGGTCTGGAAACACCATATATTTT.

The rearrangement joins TRBV21-1 to TRBJ1-5. TRBV21-1 is noted as a pseudogene. The CDR3 contains 13 residues. CDR3 region: CATLYYSNQPQHF. Written as DNA, the CDR3 is TGTGCCACCCTGTACTATAGCAATCAGCCCCAGCATTTT.

V is TRBV5-4 and J is TRBJ2-7, with TRBD2 matching over 7 bases. Germline CDR1 and CDR2: SGHNT and YYREEE (reference sequence). The CDR3 loop spans 16 amino acids. Trimming removed 1 base from V and 0 bases from J; junction bases left unmatched: 7. The CDR3 sequence is CASSLSGGGSSYEQYF. The CDR3 coding sequence is TGTGCCAGCAGCTTGTCAGGCGGGGGAAGCTCCTACGAGCAGTACTTC.

This chain joins TRBV30 and TRBJ1-6; D perhaps matches TRBD1 (6 bases). The ends were cut back, 0 bases at V and 5 bases at J, with 14 bases in the middle. Germline values: CDR1 GTSNPN, CDR2 SVGIG (reference sequence). CDR3 length equals 16 residues. In nucleotides, the CDR3 is TGTGCCTGGAGTGTACGAGGGGGAAGAGATAATTCACCCCTCCACTTT. Amino acid sequence: CAWSVRGGRDNSPLHF. The full variable domain, rest sourced from reference TRBV30 and TRBJ1-6, is SQTIHQWPATLVQPVGSPLSLECTVEGTSNPNLYWYRQAAGRGLQLLFYSVGIGQISSEVPQNLSASRPQDRQFILSSKKLLLSDSGFYLCAWSVRGGRDNSPLHFGNGTRLTVT.

The chain uses TRBV11-3 and TRBJ2-1; D is ambiguous. The CDR3 loop spans 11 amino acids. Deletions cut 5 bases from V and 5 bases from J, with 4 bases between. The V gene's germline CDR1 is SGHNT and CDR2 YENEEA. The CDR3 DNA follows: TGTGCCAGCAGCAAGGACAATGAGCAGTTCTTC. Protein: CASSKDNEQFF.

The chain employs TRBV19 and TRBJ2-2; tentatively, D is TRBD1 (6 bases). The germline V and J ends were trimmed by 6 bases and 1 base, with 12 bases remaining between them. The germline gives CDR1 LNHDA, CDR2 SQIVND (reference sequence). The CDR3 covers 15 residues. The CDR3 nucleotides are TGTGCCAGTAGAGAGGGACACATGAACACCGGGGAGCTGTTTTTT. Protein sequence: CASREGHMNTGELFF.

CDR3: CASSNDGHYTDTQYF. The CDR3 DNA reads as TGTGCCAGTAGTAACGACGGGCATTACACAGATACGCAGTATTTT. V and J are TRBV19 and TRBJ2-3; no clear D gene. V was shortened by 4 bases and J by 2 bases, with 13 bases between the two germline ends. This CDR3 is 15 amino acids long. Germline V gene sequence: CDR1 LNHDA, CDR2 SQIVND (reference sequence).

V is TRBV2 and J is TRBJ1-5; 9 nucleotides align to TRBD1. V lost 6 bases and J lost 7; bases outside the gene matches: 10. Germline V gives CDR1 SNHLY, CDR2 FYNNEI. CDR3 length: 15 residues. CDR3 sequence: CASSLGTGPSQPQHF. Here the CDR3 DNA reads TGTGCCAGCAGCCTGGGGACAGGGCCAAGCCAGCCCCAGCATTTT.

This rearrangement joins TRBV4-2 to TRBJ1-6; tentatively, D is TRBD1 (5 bases). V was cut by 0 bases and J by 12 bases, with 15 bases left in between. Germline loops: CDR1 LGHNA, CDR2 YNFKEQ. The CDR3 is made up of 15 amino acids. CDR3 coding DNA: TGTGCCAGCAGCCAAGAGGTGGGACTCCTAATACCCCTCCACTTT. Protein sequence: CASSQEVGLLIPLHF.

The gene calls are TRBV2 and TRBJ1-1; D call uncertain. Trimming pared 3 bases from V and 4 bases from J, leaving 15 bases between. CDR3 length equals 15 residues. CDR1 SNHLY and CDR2 FYNNEI come from the germline V gene. The CDR3 loop reads CASSESWGSSTEAFF. The DNA for the CDR3 is TGTGCCAGCAGTGAGTCCTGGGGATCGAGCACTGAAGCTTTCTTT.

The chain joins TRBV9 to TRBJ2-1; D uncertain. The CDR3 sequence is 13 residues long. V lost 4 bases and J lost 7, with 12 bases in between. Germline CDR1 reads SGDLS; CDR2 reads YYNGEE. The CDR3 loop is CASSPPGRNEQFF. The DNA for the CDR3 is TGTGCCAGCAGCCCCCCCGGACGTAATGAGCAGTTCTTC.

DNA for the CDR3: TGTGCCAGCAGCTTCACAGGGGGTGAAGCTTTCTTT. Its protein product is CASSFTGGEAFF. The chain joins TRBV7-9 to TRBJ1-1; 8 bases agree with TRBD1. The CDR3 runs 12 residues. Germline CDR1 and CDR2: SEHNR and FQNEAQ (reference sequence). Losses at the gene ends were 3 bases for V and 7 bases for J; bases not matched to a gene: 1. The full variable domain, its missing parts supplied by reference TRBV7-9 and TRBJ1-1, is DTGVSQNPRHKITKRGQNVTFRCDPISEHNRLYWYRQTLGQGPEFLTYFQNEAQLEKSRLLSDRFSAERPKGSFSTLEIQRTEQGDSAMYLCASSFTGGEAFFGQGTRLTVV.

The chain joins TRBV4-2 to TRBJ2-3; the D is unclear. Germline assignment: CDR1 LGHNA and CDR2 YNFKEQ. Trimming stripped 2 bases from V and 0 bases from J, with 6 bases between. The CDR3 has 14 residues. The CDR3 bases are TGTGCCAGCAGCCAACCCTCTAGCACAGATACGCAGTATTTT. This translates into CASSQPSSTDTQYF.

The chain recombines TRBV7-2 with TRBJ2-5; D is perhaps TRBD1 (6 bases). The CDR3 spans 15 residues. The germline CDR1 and CDR2 sequences are SGHTA and FQGNSA. Trimming removed 0 bases at V and 4 bases at J, with 12 bases between. DNA of the CDR3: TGTGCCAGCAGCTTAGCGGGACAAAAAGGAGAGACCCAGTACTTC. Encoded protein: CASSLAGQKGETQYF. Full variable domain (outside the CDR3, taken from reference TRBV7-2 and TRBJ2-5): GAGVSQSPSNKVTEKGKDVELRCDPISGHTALYWYRQSLGQGLEFLIYFQGNSAPDKSGLPSDRFSAERTGGSVSTLTIQRTQQEDSAVYLCASSLAGQKGETQYFGPGTRLLVL.

The rearrangement joins TRBV18 to TRBJ2-2; 9 bases align to TRBD1. The ends lost 1 base at V and 7 bases at J; junction bases unmatched: 4. CDR3 length: 15 residues. In germline, CDR1 is KGHSH, CDR2 LQKENI. The CDR3 loop reads CASSPRTGGFGELFF. CDR3 bases: TGTGCCAGCTCACCACGAACAGGGGGCTTCGGGGAGCTGTTTTTT. The variable domain in full, completed from reference TRBV18 and TRBJ2-2, reads NAGVMQNPRHLVRRRGQEARLRCSPMKGHSHVYWYRQLPEEGLKFMVYLQKENIIDESGMPKERFSAEFPKEGPSILRIQQVVRGDSAAYFCASSPRTGGFGELFFGEGSRLTVL.